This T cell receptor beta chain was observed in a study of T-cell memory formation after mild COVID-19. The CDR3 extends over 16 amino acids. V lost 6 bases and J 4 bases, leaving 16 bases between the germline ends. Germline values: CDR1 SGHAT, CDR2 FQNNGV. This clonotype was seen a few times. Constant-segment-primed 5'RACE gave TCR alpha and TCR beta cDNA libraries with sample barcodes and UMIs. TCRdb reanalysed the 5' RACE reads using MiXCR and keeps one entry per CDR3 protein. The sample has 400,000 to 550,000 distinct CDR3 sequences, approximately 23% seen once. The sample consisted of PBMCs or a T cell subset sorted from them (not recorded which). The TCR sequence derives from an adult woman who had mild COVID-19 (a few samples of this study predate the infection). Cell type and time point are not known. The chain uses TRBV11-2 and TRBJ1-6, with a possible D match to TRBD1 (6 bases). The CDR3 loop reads CASSEATGLYNSPLHF. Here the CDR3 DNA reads TGTGCCAGCAGTGAGGCGACAGGCTTGTATAATTCACCCCTCCACTTT.